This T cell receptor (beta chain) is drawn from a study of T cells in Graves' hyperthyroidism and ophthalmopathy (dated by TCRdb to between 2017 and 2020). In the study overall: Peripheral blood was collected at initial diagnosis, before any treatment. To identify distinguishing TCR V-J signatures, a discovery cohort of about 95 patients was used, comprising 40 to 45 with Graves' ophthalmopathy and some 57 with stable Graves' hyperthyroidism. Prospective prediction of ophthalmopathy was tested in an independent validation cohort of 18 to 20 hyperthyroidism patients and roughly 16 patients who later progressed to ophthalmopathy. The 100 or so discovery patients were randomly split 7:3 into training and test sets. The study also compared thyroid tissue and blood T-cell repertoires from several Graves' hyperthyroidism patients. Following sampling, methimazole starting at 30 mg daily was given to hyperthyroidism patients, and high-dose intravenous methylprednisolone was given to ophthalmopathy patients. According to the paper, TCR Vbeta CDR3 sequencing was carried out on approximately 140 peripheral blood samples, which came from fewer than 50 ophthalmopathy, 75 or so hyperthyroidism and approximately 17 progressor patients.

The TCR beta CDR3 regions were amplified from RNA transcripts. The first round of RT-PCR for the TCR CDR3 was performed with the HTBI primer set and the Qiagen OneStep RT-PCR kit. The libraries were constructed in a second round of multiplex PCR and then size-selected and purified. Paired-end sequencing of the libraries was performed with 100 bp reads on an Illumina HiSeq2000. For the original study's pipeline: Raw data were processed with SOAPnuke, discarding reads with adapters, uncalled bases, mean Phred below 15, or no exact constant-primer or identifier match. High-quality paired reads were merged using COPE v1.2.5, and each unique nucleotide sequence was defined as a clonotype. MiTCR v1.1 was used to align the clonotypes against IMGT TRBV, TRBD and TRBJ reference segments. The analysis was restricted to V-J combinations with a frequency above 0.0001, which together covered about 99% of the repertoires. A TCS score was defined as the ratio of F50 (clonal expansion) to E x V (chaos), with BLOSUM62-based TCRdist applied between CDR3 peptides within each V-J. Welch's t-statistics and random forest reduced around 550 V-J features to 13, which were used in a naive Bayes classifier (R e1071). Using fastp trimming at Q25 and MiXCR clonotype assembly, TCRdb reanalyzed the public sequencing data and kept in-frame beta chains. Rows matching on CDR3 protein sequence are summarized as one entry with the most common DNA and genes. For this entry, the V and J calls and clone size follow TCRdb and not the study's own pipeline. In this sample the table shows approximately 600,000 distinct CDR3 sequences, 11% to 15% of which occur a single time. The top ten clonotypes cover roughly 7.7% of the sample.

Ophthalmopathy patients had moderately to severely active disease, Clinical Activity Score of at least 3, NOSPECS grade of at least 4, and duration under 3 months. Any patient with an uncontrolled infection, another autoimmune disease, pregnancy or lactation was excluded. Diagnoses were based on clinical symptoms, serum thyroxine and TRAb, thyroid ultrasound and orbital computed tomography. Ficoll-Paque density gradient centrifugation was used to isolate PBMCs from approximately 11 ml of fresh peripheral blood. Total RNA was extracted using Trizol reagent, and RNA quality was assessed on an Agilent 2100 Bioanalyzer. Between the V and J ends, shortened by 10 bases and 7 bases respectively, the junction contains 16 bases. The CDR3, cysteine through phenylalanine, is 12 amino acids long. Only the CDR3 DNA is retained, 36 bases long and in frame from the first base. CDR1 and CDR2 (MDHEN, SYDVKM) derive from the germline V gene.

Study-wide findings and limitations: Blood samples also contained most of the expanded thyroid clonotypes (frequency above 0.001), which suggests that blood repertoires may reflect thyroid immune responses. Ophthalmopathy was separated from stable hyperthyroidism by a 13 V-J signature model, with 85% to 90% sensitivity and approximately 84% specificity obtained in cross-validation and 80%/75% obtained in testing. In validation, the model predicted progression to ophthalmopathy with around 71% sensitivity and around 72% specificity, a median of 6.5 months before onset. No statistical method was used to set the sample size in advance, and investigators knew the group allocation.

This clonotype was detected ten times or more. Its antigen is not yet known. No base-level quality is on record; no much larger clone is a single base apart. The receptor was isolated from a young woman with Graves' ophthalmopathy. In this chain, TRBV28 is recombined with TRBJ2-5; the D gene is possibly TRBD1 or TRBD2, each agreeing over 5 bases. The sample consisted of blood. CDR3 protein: CATSRDGGTQYF. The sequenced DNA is TGTGCCACGAGCAGGGACGGCGGGACCCAGTACTTC.